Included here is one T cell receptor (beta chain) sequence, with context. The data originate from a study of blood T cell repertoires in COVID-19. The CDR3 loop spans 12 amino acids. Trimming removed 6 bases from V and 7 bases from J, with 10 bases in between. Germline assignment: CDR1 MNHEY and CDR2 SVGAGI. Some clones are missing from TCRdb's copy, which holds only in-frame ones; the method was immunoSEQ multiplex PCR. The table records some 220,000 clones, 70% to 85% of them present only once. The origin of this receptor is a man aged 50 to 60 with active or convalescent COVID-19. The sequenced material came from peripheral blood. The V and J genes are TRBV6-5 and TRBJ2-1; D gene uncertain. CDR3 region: CASRADWNEQFF. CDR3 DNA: TGTGCCAGCAGGGCTGACTGGAATGAGCAGTTCTTC.